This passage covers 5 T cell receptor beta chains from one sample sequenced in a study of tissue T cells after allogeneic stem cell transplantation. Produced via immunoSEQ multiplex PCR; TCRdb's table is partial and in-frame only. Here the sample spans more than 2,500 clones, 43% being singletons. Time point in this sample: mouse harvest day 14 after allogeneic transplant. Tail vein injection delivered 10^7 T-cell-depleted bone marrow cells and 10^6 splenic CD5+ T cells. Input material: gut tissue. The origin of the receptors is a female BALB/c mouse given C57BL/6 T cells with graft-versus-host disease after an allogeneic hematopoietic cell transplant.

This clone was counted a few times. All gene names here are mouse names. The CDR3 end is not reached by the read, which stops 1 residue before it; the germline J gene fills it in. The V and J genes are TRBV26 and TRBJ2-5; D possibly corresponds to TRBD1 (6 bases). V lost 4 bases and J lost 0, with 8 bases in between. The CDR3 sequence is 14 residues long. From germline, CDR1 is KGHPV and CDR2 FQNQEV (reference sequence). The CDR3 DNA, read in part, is TGTGCCAGCAGTCCACAGGGTAACCAAGACACCCAGTAC. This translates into CASSPQGNQDTQY. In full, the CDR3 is CASSPQGNQDTQYF. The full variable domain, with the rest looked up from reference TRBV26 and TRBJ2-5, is NSKVIQTPRYLVKGQGQKAKMRCIPEKGHPVVFWYQQNKNNEFKFLINFQNQEVLQQIDMTEKRFSAECPSNSPCSLEIQSSEAGDSALYLCASSPQGNQDTQYFGPGTRLLVL.

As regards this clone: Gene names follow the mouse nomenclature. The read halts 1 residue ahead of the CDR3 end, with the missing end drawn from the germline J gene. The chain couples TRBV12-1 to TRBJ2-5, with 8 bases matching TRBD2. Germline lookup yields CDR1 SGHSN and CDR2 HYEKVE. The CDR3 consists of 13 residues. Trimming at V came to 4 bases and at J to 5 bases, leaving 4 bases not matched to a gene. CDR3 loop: CASSWGAPDTQYF. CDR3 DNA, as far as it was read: TGTGCCAGCTCCTGGGGGGCCCCAGACACCCAGTAC.

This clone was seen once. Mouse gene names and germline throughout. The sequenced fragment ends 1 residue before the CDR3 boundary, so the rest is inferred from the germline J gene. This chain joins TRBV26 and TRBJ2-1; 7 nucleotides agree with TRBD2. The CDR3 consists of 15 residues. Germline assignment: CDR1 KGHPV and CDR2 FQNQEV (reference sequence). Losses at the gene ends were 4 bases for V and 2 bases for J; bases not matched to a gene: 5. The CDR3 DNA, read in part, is TGTGCCAGCAGTCCCCGACTGGGCCACTATGCTGAGCAGTTC. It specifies CASSPRLGHYAEQF. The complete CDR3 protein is CASSPRLGHYAEQFF. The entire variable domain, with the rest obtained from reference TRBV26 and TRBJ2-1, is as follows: NSKVIQTPRYLVKGQGQKAKMRCIPEKGHPVVFWYQQNKNNEFKFLINFQNQEVLQQIDMTEKRFSAECPSNSPCSLEIQSSEAGDSALYLCASSPRLGHYAEQFFGPGTRLTVL.

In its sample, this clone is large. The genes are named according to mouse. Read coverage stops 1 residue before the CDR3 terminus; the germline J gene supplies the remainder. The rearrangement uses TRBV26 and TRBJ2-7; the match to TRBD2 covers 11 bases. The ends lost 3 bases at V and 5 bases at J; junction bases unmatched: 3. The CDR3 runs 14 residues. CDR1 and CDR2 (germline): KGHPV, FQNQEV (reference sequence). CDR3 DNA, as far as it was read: TGTGCCAGCAGTCTCTTGGACTGGGGGGATGAACAGTAC. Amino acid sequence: CASSLLDWGDEQY. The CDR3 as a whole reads CASSLLDWGDEQYF.

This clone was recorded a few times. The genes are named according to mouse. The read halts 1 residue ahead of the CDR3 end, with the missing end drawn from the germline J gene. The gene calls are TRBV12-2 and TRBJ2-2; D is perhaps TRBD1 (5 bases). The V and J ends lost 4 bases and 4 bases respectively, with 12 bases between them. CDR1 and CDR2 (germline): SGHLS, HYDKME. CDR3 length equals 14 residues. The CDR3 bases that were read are TGTGCCAGCTCGCCCAGGGAGGGCACCGGGCAGCTCTAC. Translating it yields CASSPREGTGQLY. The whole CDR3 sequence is CASSPREGTGQLYF. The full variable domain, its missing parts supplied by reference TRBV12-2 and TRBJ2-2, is NSGVVQSPRYIIKGKGERSILKCIPISGHLSVAWYQQTQGQELKFFIQHYDKMERDKGNLPSRFSVQQFDDYHSEMNMSALELEDSAVYFCASSPREGTGQLYFGEGSKLTVL.